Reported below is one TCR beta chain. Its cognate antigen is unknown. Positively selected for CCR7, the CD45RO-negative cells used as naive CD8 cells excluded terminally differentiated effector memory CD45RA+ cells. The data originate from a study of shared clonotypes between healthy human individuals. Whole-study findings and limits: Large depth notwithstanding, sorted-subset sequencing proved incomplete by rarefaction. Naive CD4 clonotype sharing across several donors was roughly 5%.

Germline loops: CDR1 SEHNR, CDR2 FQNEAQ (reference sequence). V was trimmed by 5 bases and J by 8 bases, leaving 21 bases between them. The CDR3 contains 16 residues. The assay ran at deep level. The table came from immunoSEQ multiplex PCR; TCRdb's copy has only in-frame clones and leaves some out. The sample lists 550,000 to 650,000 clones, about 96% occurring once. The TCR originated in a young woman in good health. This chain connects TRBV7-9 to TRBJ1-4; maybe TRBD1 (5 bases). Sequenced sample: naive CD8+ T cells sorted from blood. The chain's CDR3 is CASSTRDGTMGEKLFF. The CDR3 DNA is TGTGCCAGCAGCACCAGGGACGGGACGATGGGGGAAAAACTGTTTTTT.